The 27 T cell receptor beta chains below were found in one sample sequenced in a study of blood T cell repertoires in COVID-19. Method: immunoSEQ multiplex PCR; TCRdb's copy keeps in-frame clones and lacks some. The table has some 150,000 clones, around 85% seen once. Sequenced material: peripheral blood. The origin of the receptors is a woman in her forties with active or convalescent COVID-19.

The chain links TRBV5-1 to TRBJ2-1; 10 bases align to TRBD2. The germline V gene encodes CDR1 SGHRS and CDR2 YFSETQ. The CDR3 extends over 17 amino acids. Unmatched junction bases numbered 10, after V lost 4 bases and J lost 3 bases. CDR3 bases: TGCGCCAGCAGCGCCCTCACTAGCGGGGATTTCTACAATGAGCAGTTCTTC. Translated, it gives CASSALTSGDFYNEQFF.

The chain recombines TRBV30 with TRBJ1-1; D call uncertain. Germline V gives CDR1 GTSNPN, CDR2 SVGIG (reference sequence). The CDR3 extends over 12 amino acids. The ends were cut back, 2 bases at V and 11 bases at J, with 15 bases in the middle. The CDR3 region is CAWSTPRVPAFF. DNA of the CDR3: TGTGCCTGGAGTACCCCCCGAGTACCGGCTTTCTTT.

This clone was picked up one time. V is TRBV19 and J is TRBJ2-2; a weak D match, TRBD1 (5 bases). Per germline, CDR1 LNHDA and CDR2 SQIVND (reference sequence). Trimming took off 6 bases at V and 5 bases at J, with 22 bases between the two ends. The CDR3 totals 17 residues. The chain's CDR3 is CASSPWGSGRRTGELFF. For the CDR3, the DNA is TGTGCCAGTAGCCCCTGGGGCTCAGGGCGTAGAACCGGGGAGCTGTTTTTT.

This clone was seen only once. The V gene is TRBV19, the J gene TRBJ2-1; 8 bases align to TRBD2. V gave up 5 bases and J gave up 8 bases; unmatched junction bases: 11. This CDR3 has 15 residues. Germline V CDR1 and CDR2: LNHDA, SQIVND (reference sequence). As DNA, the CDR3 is TGTGCCAGTAGTCCGGAAAGCGGGAGTGGGCATGAGCAGTTCTTC. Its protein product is CASSPESGSGHEQFF. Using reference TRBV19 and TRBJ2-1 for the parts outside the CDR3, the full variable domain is DGGITQSPKYLFRKEGQNVTLSCEQNLNHDAMYWYRQDPGQGLRLIYYSQIVNDFQKGDIAEGYSVSREKKESFPLTVTSAQKNPTAFYLCASSPESGSGHEQFFGPGTRLTVL.

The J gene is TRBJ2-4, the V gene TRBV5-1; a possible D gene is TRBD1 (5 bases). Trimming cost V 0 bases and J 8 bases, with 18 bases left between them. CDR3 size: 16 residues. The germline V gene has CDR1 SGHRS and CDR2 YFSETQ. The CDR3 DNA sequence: TGCGCCAGCAGCTTGGTAGGCAGGGATGGGAAAGACATTCAGTACTTC. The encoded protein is CASSLVGRDGKDIQYF.

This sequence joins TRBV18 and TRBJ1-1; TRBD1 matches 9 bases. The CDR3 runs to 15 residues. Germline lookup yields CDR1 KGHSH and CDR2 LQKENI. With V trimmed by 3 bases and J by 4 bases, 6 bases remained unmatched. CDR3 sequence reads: CASSPRQGESTEAFF. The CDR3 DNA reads TGTGCCAGCTCACCTCGACAGGGGGAGAGCACTGAAGCTTTCTTT.

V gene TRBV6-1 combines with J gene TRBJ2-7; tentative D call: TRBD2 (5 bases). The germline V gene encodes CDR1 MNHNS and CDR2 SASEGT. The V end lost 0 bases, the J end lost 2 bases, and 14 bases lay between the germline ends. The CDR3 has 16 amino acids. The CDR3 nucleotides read TGTGCCAGCAGTGAAGCGGTCCGGCAGGAGGCCTACGAGCAGTACTTC. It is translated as CASSEAVRQEAYEQYF.

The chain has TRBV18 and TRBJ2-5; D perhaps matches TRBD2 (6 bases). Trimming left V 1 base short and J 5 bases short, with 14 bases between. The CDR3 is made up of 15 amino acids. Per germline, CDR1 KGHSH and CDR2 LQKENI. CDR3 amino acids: CASSPLGGKEETQYF. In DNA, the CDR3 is TGTGCCAGCTCACCACTTGGCGGGAAAGAGGAGACCCAGTACTTC.

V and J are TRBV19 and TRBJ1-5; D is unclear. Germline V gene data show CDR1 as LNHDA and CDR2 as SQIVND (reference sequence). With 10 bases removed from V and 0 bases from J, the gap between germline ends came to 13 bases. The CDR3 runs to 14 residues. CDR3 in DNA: TGTGCCACATCGGTCGGGTATAGCAATCAGCCCCAGCATTTT. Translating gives CATSVGYSNQPQHF.

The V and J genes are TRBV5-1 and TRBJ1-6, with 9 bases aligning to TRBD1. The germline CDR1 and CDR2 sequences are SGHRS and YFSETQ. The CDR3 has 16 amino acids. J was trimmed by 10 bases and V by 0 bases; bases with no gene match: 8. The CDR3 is CASSLGPTGGESPLHF. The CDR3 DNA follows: TGCGCCAGCAGCTTGGGGCCGACAGGGGGAGAATCACCCCTCCACTTT. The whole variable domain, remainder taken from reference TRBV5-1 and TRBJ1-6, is KAGVTQTPRYLIKTRGQQVTLSCSPISGHRSVSWYQQTPGQGLQFLFEYFSETQRNKGNFPGRFSGRQFSNSRSEMNVSTLELGDSALYLCASSLGPTGGESPLHFGNGTRLTVT.

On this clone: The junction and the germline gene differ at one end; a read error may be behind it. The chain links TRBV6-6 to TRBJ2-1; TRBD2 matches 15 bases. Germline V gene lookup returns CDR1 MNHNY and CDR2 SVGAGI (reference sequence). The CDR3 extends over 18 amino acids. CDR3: CASSPRTSGGASHNEQFF. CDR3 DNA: TGTGCCAGCAGTCCCAGGACTAGCGGGGGGGCCTCCCACAATGAGCAGTTCTTC.

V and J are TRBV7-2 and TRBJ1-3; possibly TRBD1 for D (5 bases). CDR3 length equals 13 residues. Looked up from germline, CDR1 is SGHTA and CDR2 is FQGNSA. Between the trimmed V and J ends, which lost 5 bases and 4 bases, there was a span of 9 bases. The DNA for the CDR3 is TGTGCCAGCAGCGCCCGACAGGGAAACACCATATATTTT. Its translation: CASSARQGNTIYF. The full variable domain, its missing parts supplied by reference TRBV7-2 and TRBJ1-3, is GAGVSQSPSNKVTEKGKDVELRCDPISGHTALYWYRQSLGQGLEFLIYFQGNSAPDKSGLPSDRFSAERTGGSVSTLTIQRTQQEDSAVYLCASSARQGNTIYFGEGSWLTVV.

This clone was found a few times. CDR3 DNA: TGTGCCAGCACCCGGGGAGGGTCCTACAATGAGCAGTTCTTC. It translates to CASTRGGSYNEQFF. The rearrangement joins TRBV7-8 to TRBJ2-1; 7 bases are a match to TRBD2. Germline trimming cut 7 bases from V and 1 base from J; bases unmatched to any gene: 4. The CDR3 totals 14 residues. Germline CDR1 and CDR2: SGHVS and FQNEAQ. Supplemented by reference TRBV7-8 and TRBJ2-1, the full variable domain reads GAGVSQSPRYKVAKRGQDVALRCDPISGHVSLFWYQQALGQGPEFLTYFQNEAQLDKSGLPSDRFFAERPEGSVSTLKIQRTQQEDSAVYLCASTRGGSYNEQFFGPGTRLTVL.

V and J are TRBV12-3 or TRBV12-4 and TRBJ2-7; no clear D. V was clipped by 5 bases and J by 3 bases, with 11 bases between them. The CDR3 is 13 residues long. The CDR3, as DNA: TGTGCCAGCAGTCCCTCAGGCCACTACGAGCAGTACTTC. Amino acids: CASSPSGHYEQYF.

CDR3 coding DNA: TGTGCCAGCAGTGAAGCGCGGAGGCGGGATACGCAGTATTTT. It codes for CASSEARRRDTQYF. The rearrangement joins TRBV6-1 to TRBJ2-3, with TRBD2 as a possible D gene (5 bases). Trimming stripped 0 bases from V and 6 bases from J, with 10 bases between. Germline-derived CDR1 and CDR2 are MNHNS and SASEGT. The CDR3 is 14 residues long.

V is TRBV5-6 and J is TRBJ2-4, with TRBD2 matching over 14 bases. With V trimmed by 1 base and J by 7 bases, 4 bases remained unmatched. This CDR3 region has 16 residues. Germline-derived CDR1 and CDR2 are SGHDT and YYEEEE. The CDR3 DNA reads TGTGCCAGCAGCTTGTGGGGGACTAGCGGGAGTAACATTCAGTACTTC. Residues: CASSLWGTSGSNIQYF.

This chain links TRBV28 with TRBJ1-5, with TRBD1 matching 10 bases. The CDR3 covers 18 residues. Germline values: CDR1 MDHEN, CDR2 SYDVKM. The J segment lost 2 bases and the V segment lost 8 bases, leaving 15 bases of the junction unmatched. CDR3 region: CASGRGSGTGVGNQPQHF. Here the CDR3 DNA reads TGTGCCAGCGGTCGGGGCTCCGGGACAGGGGTCGGCAATCAGCCCCAGCATTTT.

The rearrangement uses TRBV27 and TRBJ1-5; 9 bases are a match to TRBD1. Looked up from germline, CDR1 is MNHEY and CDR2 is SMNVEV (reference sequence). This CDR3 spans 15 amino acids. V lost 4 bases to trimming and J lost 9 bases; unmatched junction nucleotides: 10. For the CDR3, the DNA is TGTGCCAGCAGTTCGACAGGGGGGCCCTCGGGGCCCCAGCATTTT. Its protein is CASSSTGGPSGPQHF.

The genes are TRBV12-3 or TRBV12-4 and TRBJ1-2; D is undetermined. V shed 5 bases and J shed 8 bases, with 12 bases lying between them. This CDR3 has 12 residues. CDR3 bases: TGTGCCAGCAGTATAGGAGGGATCGGCTACACCTTC. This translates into CASSIGGIGYTF.

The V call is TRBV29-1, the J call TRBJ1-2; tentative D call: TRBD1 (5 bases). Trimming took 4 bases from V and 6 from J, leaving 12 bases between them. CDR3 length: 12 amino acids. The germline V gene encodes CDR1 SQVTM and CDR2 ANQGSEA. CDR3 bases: TGCAGCGTTGGGGGGGAGGAGGATGGCTACACCTTC. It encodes CSVGGEEDGYTF. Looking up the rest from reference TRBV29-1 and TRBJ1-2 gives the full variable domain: SAVISQKPSRDICQRGTSLTIQCQVDSQVTMMFWYRQQPGQSLTLIATANQGSEATYESGFVIDKFPISRPNLTFSTLTVSNMSPEDSSIYLCSVGGEEDGYTFGSGTRLTVV.

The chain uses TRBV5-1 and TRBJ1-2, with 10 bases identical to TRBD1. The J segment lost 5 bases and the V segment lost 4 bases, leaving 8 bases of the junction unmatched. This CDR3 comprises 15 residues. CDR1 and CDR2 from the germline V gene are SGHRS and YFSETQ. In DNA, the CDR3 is TGCGCCAGCAGCGACAGACAGGGGGCAGGTTATGGCTACACCTTC. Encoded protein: CASSDRQGAGYGYTF.

The CDR3 is CASSPPGQNTEAFF. The CDR3 DNA reads as TGTGCCAGCAGCCCGCCGGGACAGAACACTGAAGCTTTCTTT. The J gene is TRBJ1-1, the V gene TRBV14, with D possibly matching TRBD1 (6 bases). V lost 4 bases and J 1 base, leaving 10 bases between the germline ends. The germline gives CDR1 SGHDN, CDR2 FVKESK. The CDR3 has 14 residues.

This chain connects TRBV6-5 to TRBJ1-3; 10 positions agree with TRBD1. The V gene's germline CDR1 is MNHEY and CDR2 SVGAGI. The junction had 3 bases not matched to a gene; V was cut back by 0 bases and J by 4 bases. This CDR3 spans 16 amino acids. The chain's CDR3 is CASSYSAGQGGNTIYF. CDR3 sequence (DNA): TGTGCCAGCAGTTACTCGGCGGGACAGGGGGGAAACACCATATATTTT.

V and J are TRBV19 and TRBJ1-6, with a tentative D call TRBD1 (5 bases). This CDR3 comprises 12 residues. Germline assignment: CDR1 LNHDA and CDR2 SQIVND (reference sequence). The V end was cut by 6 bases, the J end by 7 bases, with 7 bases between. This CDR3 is CASSWTNSPLHF. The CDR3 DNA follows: TGTGCCAGTAGCTGGACAAATTCACCCCTCCACTTT.

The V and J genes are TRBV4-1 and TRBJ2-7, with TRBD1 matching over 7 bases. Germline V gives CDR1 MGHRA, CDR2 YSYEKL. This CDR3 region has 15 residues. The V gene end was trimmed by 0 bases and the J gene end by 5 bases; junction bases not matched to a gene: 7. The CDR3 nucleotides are TGCGCCAGCAGCCAAGACTTGGACAGGAAAGACGAGCAGTACTTC. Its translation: CASSQDLDRKDEQYF.

CDR3 in DNA: TGTGCCAGCAGCTTAGATCAAGAACAGCTTCAGTTTTTT. This codes for CASSLDQEQLQFF. The gene calls are TRBV11-2 and TRBJ1-4, with D hard to call. The CDR3 is made up of 13 amino acids. V was clipped by 0 bases and J by 16 bases, with 15 bases between them. Per the germline V gene, CDR1 is SGHAT and CDR2 is FQNNGV.

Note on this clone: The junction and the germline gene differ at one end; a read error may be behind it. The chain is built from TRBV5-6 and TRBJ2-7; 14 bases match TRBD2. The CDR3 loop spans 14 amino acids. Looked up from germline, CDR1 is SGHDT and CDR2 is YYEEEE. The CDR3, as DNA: TGTGCCAGCAGTTTGGGACTAGCGGGAGACGAGCAGTACTTC. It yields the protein CASSLGLAGDEQYF.